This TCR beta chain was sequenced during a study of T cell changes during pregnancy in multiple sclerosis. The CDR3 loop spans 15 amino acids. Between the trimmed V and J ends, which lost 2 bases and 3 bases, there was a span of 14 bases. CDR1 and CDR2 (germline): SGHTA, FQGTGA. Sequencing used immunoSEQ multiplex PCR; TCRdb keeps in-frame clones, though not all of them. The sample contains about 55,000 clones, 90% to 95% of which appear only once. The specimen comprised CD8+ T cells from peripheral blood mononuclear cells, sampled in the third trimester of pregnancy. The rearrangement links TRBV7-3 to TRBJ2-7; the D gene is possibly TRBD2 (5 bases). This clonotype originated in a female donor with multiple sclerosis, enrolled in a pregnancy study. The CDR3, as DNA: TGTGCCAGCAGCTTATGGGGTATCGGGGACTACGAGCAGTACTTC. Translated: CASSLWGIGDYEQYF.